This TCR beta chain was identified during a study of T cell responses to AZD1222 COVID-19 vaccine. TCRdb's copy holds only in-frame clones and misses some; the assay was immunoSEQ multiplex PCR. This table holds about 64,000 clones, 75% to 95% found once. Study outcomes and limitations: Baseline seropositives among AZD1222 recipients totaled only 5 to 7. Repertoires were obtained solely post-peak T cell response. The CD4 TCRs associated with vaccination extended across spike and predominated at 160-218 and 743-854.

CDR1 GTSNPN and CDR2 SVGIG come from the germline V gene (reference sequence). This CDR3 contains 14 residues. The J segment lost 5 bases and the V segment lost 5 bases, leaving 8 bases of the junction unmatched. Notes on this clone: Antigen unknown.

The rearrangement joins TRBV30 to TRBJ1-2; 10 bases line up with TRBD1. The input for sequencing was peripheral blood, taken 28 days after the second dose of the MenACWY control vaccine. The clonotype was recovered from an adult who received the MenACWY meningococcal vaccine as a control. The CDR3 is CAWHPGQGRYGYTF. CDR3 coding DNA: TGTGCCTGGCACCCGGGACAGGGGAGGTATGGCTACACCTTC.